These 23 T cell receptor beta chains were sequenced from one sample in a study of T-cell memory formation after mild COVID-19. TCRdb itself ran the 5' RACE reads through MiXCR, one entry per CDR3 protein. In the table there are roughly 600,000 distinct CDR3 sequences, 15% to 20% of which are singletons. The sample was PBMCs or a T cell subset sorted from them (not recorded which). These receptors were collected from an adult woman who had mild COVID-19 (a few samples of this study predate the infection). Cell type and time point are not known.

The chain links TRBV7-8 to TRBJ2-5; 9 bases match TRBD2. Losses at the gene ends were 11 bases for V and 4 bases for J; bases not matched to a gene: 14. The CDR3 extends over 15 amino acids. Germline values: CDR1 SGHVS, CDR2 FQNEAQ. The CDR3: CASIASAGGRETQYF. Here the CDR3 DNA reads TGTGCCTCTATCGCCTCGGCGGGGGGGCGAGAGACCCAGTACTTC.

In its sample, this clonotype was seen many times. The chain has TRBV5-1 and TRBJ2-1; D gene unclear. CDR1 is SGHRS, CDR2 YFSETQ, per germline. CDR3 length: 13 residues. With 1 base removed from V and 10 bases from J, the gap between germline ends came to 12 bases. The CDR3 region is CASSLSISWEQFF. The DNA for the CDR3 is TGCGCCAGCAGCTTGTCTATCAGTTGGGAGCAGTTCTTC.

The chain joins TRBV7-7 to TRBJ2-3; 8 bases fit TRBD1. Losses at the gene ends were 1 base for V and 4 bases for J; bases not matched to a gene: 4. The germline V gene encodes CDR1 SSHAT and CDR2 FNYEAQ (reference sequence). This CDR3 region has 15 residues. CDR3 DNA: TGTGCCAGCAGCTTAGGACAGGGGCGGGCAGATACGCAGTATTTT. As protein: CASSLGQGRADTQYF.

CDR3 amino acids: CATRGWNEQFF. DNA for the CDR3: TGTGCCACCAGGGGTTGGAATGAGCAGTTCTTC. The V and J genes are TRBV24-1 and TRBJ2-1; D not resolved. The CDR3 length is 11 residues. Germline assignment: CDR1 KGHDR and CDR2 SFDVKD. V lost 7 bases and J 7 bases, leaving 7 bases between the germline ends.

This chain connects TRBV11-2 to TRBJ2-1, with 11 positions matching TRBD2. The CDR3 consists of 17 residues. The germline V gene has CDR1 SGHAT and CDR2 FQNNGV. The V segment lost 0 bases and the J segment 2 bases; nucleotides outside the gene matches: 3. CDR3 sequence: CASSLDPTSGAYNEQFF. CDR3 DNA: TGTGCCAGCAGCTTAGACCCGACTAGCGGGGCCTACAATGAGCAGTTCTTC.

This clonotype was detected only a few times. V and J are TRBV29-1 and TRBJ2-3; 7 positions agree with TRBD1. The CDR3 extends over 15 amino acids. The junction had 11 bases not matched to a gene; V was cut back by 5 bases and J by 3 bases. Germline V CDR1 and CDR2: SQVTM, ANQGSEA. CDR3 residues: CSVKYTGAGTDTQYF. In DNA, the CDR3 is TGCAGCGTTAAATACACAGGGGCTGGGACAGATACGCAGTATTTT.

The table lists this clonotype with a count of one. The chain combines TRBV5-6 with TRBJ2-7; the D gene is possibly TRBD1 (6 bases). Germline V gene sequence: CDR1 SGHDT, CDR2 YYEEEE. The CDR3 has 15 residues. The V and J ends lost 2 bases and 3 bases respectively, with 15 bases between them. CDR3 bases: TGTGCCAGCAGCTTATCAGGGGATGGGTACTACGAGCAGTACTTC. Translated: CASSLSGDGYYEQYF.

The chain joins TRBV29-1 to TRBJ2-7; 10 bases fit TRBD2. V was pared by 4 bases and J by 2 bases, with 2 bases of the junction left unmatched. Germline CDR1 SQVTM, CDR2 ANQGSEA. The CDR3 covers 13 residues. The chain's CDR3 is CSVVAGGTYEQYF. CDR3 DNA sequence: TGCAGCGTTGTAGCGGGGGGCACCTACGAGCAGTACTTC.

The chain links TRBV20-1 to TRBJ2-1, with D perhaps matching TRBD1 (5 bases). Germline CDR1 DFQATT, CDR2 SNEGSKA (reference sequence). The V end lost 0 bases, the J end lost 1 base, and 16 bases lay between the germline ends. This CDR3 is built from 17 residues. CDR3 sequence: CSARDALGRSSYNEQFF. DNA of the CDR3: TGCAGTGCTAGAGACGCATTGGGGCGGAGTTCCTACAATGAGCAGTTCTTC.

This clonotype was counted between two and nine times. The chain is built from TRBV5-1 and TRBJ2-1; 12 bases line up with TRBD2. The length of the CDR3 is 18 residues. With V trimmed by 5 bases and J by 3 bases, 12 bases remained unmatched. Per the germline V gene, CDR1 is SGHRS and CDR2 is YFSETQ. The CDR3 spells CASSSPLAGGNVYNEQFF. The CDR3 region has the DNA TGCGCCAGCAGTTCGCCCCTAGCGGGGGGGAATGTCTACAATGAGCAGTTCTTC. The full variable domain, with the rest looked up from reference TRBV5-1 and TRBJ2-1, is KAGVTQTPRYLIKTRGQQVTLSCSPISGHRSVSWYQQTPGQGLQFLFEYFSETQRNKGNFPGRFSGRQFSNSRSEMNVSTLELGDSALYLCASSSPLAGGNVYNEQFFGPGTRLTVL.

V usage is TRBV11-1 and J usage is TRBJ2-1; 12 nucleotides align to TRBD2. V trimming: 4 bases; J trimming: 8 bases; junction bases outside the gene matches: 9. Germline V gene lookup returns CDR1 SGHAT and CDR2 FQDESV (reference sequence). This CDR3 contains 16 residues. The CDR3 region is CASSSKTSGGRDEQFF. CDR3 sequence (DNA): TGTGCCAGCAGCTCCAAGACTAGCGGGGGAAGGGATGAGCAGTTCTTC.

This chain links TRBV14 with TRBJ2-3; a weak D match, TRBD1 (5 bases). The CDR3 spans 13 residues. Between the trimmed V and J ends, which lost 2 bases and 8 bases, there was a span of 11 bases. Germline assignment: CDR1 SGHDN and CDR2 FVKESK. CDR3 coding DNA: TGTGCCAGCAGCCAACCATGGACACTTACGCAGTATTTT. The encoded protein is CASSQPWTLTQYF.

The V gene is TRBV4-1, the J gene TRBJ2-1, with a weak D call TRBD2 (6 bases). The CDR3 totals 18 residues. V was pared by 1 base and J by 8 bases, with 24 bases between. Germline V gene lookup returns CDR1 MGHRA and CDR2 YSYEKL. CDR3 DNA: TGCGCCAGCAGCCAAGTTGCGGGATTTCAAACCCCTTCACATGAGCAGTTCTTC. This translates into CASSQVAGFQTPSHEQFF.

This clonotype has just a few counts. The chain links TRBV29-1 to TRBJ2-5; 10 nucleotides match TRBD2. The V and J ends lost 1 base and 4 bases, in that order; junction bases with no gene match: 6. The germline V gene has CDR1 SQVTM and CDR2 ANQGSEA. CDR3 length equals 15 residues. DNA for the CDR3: TGCAGCGTTGAAGGAGCGGGAGGGGTTGGAGAGACCCAGTACTTC. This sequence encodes CSVEGAGGVGETQYF.

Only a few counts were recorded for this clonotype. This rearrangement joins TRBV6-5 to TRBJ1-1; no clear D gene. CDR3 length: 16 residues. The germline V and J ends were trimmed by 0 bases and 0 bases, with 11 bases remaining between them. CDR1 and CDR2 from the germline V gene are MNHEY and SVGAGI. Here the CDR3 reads CASSYSSAGLNTEAFF. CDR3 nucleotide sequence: TGTGCCAGCAGTTACTCGAGTGCGGGGTTGAACACTGAAGCTTTCTTT.

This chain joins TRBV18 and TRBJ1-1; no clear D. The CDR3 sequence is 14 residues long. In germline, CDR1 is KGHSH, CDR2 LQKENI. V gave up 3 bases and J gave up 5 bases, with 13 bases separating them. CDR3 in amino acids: CASSPGLGGTEAFF. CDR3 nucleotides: TGTGCCAGCTCACCGGGTCTGGGTGGGACTGAAGCTTTCTTT. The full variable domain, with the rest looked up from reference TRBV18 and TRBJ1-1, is NAGVMQNPRHLVRRRGQEARLRCSPMKGHSHVYWYRQLPEEGLKFMVYLQKENIIDESGMPKERFSAEFPKEGPSILRIQQVVRGDSAAYFCASSPGLGGTEAFFGQGTRLTVV.

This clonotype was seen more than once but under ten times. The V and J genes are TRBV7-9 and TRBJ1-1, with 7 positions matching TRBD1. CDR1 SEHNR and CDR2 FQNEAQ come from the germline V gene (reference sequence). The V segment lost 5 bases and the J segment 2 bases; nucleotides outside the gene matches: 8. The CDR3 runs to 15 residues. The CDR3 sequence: CASSHGQVGNTEAFF. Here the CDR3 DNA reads TGTGCCAGCAGCCATGGACAGGTTGGTAACACTGAAGCTTTCTTT. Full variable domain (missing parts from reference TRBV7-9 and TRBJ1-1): DTGVSQNPRHKITKRGQNVTFRCDPISEHNRLYWYRQTLGQGPEFLTYFQNEAQLEKSRLLSDRFSAERPKGSFSTLEIQRTEQGDSAMYLCASSHGQVGNTEAFFGQGTRLTVV.

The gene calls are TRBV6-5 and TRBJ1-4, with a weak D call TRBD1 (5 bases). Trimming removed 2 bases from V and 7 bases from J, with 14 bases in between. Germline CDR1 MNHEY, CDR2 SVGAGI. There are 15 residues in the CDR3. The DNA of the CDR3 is TGTGCCAGCAGTTACGGGGCAGGGTTATCTGAAAAACTGTTTTTT. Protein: CASSYGAGLSEKLFF.

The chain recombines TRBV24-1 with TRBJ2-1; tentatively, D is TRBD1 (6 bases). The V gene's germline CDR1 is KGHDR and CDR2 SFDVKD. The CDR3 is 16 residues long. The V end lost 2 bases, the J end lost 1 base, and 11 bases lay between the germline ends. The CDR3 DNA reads TGTGCCACCAGTGATTACGGGACACCATCCTACAATGAGCAGTTCTTC. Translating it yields CATSDYGTPSYNEQFF.

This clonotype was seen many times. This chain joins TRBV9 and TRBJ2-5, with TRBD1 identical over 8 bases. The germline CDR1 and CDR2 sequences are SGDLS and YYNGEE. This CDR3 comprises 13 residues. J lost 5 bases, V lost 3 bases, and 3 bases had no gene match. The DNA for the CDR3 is TGTGCCAGCAGCGCTACAGGGGGTGAGACCCAGTACTTC. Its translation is CASSATGGETQYF.

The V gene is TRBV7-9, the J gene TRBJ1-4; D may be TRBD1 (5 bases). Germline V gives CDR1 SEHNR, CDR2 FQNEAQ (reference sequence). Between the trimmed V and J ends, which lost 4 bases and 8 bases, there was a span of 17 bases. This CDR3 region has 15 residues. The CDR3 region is CASSSPPRGREKLFF. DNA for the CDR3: TGTGCCAGCAGCTCCCCCCCCCGGGGACGCGAAAAACTGTTTTTT.

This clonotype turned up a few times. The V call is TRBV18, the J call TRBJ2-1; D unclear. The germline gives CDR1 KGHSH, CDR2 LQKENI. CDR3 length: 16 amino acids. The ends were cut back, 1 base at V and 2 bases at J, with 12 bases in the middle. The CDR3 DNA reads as TGTGCCAGCTCACCACTGGGTCGAATGACCTACAATGAGCAGTTCTTC. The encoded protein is CASSPLGRMTYNEQFF.

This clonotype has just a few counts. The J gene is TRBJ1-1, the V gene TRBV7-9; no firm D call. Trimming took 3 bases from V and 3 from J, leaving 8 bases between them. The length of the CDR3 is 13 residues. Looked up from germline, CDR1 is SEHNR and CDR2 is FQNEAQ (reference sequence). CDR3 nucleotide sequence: TGTGCCAGCAGCTTGAAAGAGGACACTGAAGCTTTCTTT. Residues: CASSLKEDTEAFF.